The 26 T cell receptor beta chains below come from one sample, sequenced in a study of blood T cell repertoires in COVID-19. TCRdb keeps only in-frame clones here, not all; method: immunoSEQ multiplex PCR. The sample holds some 250,000 clones, 75% to 90% seen once. Sequenced input: peripheral blood. These receptors came from a man aged 60 to 75 who had recovered from COVID-19.

This chain links TRBV6-5 with TRBJ2-7; weak D call: TRBD1 (6 bases). This CDR3 has 13 amino acids. Germline values: CDR1 MNHEY, CDR2 SVGAGI. The V gene lost 8 bases and the J gene lost 3 bases, with 14 bases spanning the gap. The CDR3 coding sequence is TGTGCCAGCCTGGGGGCCAGGGGCTACGAGCAGTACTTC. It encodes CASLGARGYEQYF.

This rearrangement joins TRBV11-2 to TRBJ1-2, with TRBD1 matching 7 bases. Germline V gene sequence: CDR1 SGHAT, CDR2 FQNNGV. V lost 4 bases, J lost 5 bases, and 10 bases stayed unmatched. CDR3 length equals 15 residues. CDR3 in DNA: TGTGCCAGCAGCTCCCTGACAGGGAGGAATTATGGCTACACCTTC. It yields the protein CASSSLTGRNYGYTF.

V and J are TRBV10-3 and TRBJ2-3; 10 nucleotides line up with TRBD2. V shed 3 bases and J 6 bases; nucleotides not matched to a gene: 18. CDR1 ENHRY and CDR2 SYGVKD come from the germline V gene. This CDR3 is 19 amino acids long. The CDR3 DNA reads TGTGCCATCAGTGACCCCCGATTATCAGCGGGGGGGGAGCAGGATACGCAGTATTTT. This gives the protein CAISDPRLSAGGEQDTQYF.

The rearrangement joins TRBV18 to TRBJ1-2; TRBD1 matches 9 bases. Trimming removed 2 bases from V and 5 bases from J; junction bases left unmatched: 9. CDR1 is KGHSH and CDR2 is LQKENI in the germline V gene. This CDR3 region has 16 residues. CDR3 nucleotide sequence: TGTGCCAGCTCACCAATGGGACAGGGAAATATGTATGGCTACACCTTC. Protein product: CASSPMGQGNMYGYTF.

The chain recombines TRBV6-5 with TRBJ1-5; a possible D gene is TRBD1 (6 bases). Germline V lookup: CDR1 MNHEY, CDR2 SVGAGI. With 4 bases removed from V and 7 bases from J, the gap between germline ends came to 11 bases. This CDR3 region has 13 residues. CDR3 region: CASSSGVWQPQHF. For the CDR3, the DNA is TGTGCCAGCAGTTCAGGGGTTTGGCAGCCCCAGCATTTT.

The chain combines TRBV5-4 with TRBJ2-1, with D unclear. Germline CDR1 and CDR2: SGHNT and YYREEE (reference sequence). The CDR3 totals 13 residues. V was trimmed by 1 base and J by 4 bases, leaving 6 bases between them. The CDR3: CASSLPPYNEQFF. CDR3 nucleotide sequence: TGTGCCAGCAGCTTGCCCCCTTACAATGAGCAGTTCTTC.

The chain is built from TRBV18 and TRBJ2-1, with 8 bases that match TRBD2. The germline V gene has CDR1 KGHSH and CDR2 LQKENI. The CDR3 extends over 16 amino acids. V was clipped by 4 bases and J by 7 bases; unmatched bases: 12. CDR3: CASSLLAAGALNEQFF. The CDR3 DNA is TGTGCCAGCTCACTCCTCGCAGCGGGGGCTCTTAATGAGCAGTTCTTC.

This chain links TRBV7-2 with TRBJ1-5; 8 bases map to TRBD1. The length of the CDR3 is 16 residues. Germline V lookup: CDR1 SGHTA, CDR2 FQGNSA. The trim removed 5 bases at V and 7 bases at J, leaving 13 bases unmatched. The DNA for the CDR3 is TGTGCCAGCAGCCTATATGGGACAGGCGGAAAGCAGCCCCAGCATTTT. This gives the protein CASSLYGTGGKQPQHF.

The chain combines TRBV5-6 with TRBJ1-2; no reliable D call. The CDR3 runs to 12 residues. V was trimmed by 5 bases and J by 4 bases, leaving 9 bases between them. Germline-derived CDR1 and CDR2 are SGHDT and YYEEEE. The CDR3 DNA is TGTGCCAGCAGTAAAGGGAGCTATGGCTACACCTTC. Amino acids: CASSKGSYGYTF.

This rearrangement joins TRBV2 to TRBJ1-1; 9 bases fit TRBD1. Trimming took 9 bases from V and 1 from J; bases not matched to a gene: 9. CDR3 size: 15 residues. Germline CDR1 reads SNHLY; CDR2 reads FYNNEI. CDR3 bases: TGTGCCAGTCTGACAGGGGGTTATAGGAACACTGAAGCTTTCTTT. This sequence encodes CASLTGGYRNTEAFF. Drawing the rest from reference TRBV2 and TRBJ1-1, the complete variable domain is EPEVTQTPSHQVTQMGQEVILRCVPISNHLYFYWYRQILGQKVEFLVSFYNNEISEKSEIFDDQFSVERPDGSNFTLKIRSTKLEDSAMYFCASLTGGYRNTEAFFGQGTRLTVV.

This chain connects TRBV27 to TRBJ2-3, with a tentative D call TRBD2 (6 bases). Trimming removed 2 bases from V and 3 bases from J, with 12 bases in between. There are 15 residues in the CDR3. Germline-derived CDR1 and CDR2 are MNHEY and SMNVEV (reference sequence). CDR3 protein: CASSLVYGGTDTQYF. The CDR3 nucleotides read TGTGCCAGCAGTTTAGTGTACGGAGGGACAGATACGCAGTATTTT.

The chain carries TRBV14 and TRBJ2-1; D unresolved. CDR3 length equals 13 residues. V lost 4 bases, J lost 5 bases, and 9 bases lay in between. The germline V gene encodes CDR1 SGHDN and CDR2 FVKESK. The CDR3 region has the DNA TGTGCCAGCAGCCCGCAGGCGAACAATGAGCAGTTCTTC. It translates to CASSPQANNEQFF. Complete variable domain (other parts from reference TRBV14 and TRBJ2-1): EAGVTQFPSHSVIEKGQTVTLRCDPISGHDNLYWYRRVMGKEIKFLLHFVKESKQDESGMPNNRFLAERTGGTYSTLKVQPAELEDSGVYFCASSPQANNEQFFGPGTRLTVL.

The chain is built from TRBV19 and TRBJ2-3; no definite D call. The CDR3 loop spans 15 amino acids. V was cut by 1 base and J by 0 bases, with 8 bases left in between. The germline V gene has CDR1 LNHDA and CDR2 SQIVND (reference sequence). CDR3 nucleotides: TGTGCCAGTAGTATAGGGCCCATAAGCACAGATACGCAGTATTTT. Amino acid sequence: CASSIGPISTDTQYF. Supplemented by reference TRBV19 and TRBJ2-3, the full variable domain reads DGGITQSPKYLFRKEGQNVTLSCEQNLNHDAMYWYRQDPGQGLRLIYYSQIVNDFQKGDIAEGYSVSREKKESFPLTVTSAQKNPTAFYLCASSIGPISTDTQYFGPGTRLTVL.

Points on this clone: The sample contains more than one DNA sequence encoding this CDR3. This chain uses TRBV27 with TRBJ1-6; 10 nucleotides align to TRBD1. Trimming at V came to 2 bases and at J to 7 bases, leaving 5 bases not matched to a gene. There are 16 residues in the CDR3. Germline loops: CDR1 MNHEY, CDR2 SMNVEV (reference sequence). The CDR3 DNA reads as TGTGCCAGCAGTTTACGACCGGGACAGGGGAATTCACCCCTCCACTTT. It yields the protein CASSLRPGQGNSPLHF.

At least ten counts were recorded for this clone. This chain links TRBV2 with TRBJ1-3; the D is unclear. The CDR3 has 15 amino acids. Germline V CDR1 and CDR2: SNHLY, FYNNEI. Trimming stripped 3 bases from V and 0 bases from J, with 9 bases between. The CDR3 protein is CASSDRGSSGNTIYF. The CDR3 DNA reads as TGTGCCAGCAGTGATCGCGGGTCCTCTGGAAACACCATATATTTT.

V usage is TRBV18 and J usage is TRBJ2-7, with a tentative D call TRBD2 (6 bases). The CDR3 runs to 12 residues. Trimming left V 6 bases short and J 7 bases short, with 13 bases between. The germline V gene encodes CDR1 KGHSH and CDR2 LQKENI. CDR3 in amino acids: CASSPGLGEQYV. In DNA form, the CDR3 reads TGTGCCAGCTCCCCGGGACTCGGAGAGCAGTACGTC.

This clone was seen more than once but under ten times. The chain is built from TRBV11-2 and TRBJ2-5; 10 nucleotides match TRBD2. CDR1 and CDR2 (germline): SGHAT, FQNNGV. V trimming: 5 bases; J trimming: 4 bases; junction bases outside the gene matches: 10. The CDR3 length is 16 residues. The CDR3 DNA sequence: TGTGCCAGCAGCCTAATAGCGGGGGGACTCAGAGAGACCCAGTACTTC. Translated, it gives CASSLIAGGLRETQYF.

The rearrangement links TRBV27 to TRBJ1-2; D remains unclear. The CDR3 has 16 residues. Looked up from germline, CDR1 is MNHEY and CDR2 is SMNVEV (reference sequence). V was cut by 2 bases and J by 3 bases, with 16 bases left in between. The CDR3 region has the DNA TGTGCCAGCAGTTTAGCCGGCGCAGGTATCGACTATGGCTACACCTTC. Amino acid sequence: CASSLAGAGIDYGYTF.

This clone was picked up one time. The rearrangement joins TRBV9 to TRBJ2-5, with D unclear. V gave up 0 bases and J gave up 4 bases, with 7 bases separating them. Germline CDR1 SGDLS, CDR2 YYNGEE. The CDR3 is 13 residues long. Here the CDR3 DNA reads TGTGCCAGCAGCGTAGGATACAGAGAGACCCAGTACTTC. It is translated as CASSVGYRETQYF.

The chain recombines TRBV5-1 with TRBJ2-3; tentative D call: TRBD2 (6 bases). Per the germline V gene, CDR1 is SGHRS and CDR2 is YFSETQ. The CDR3 has 14 residues. V lost 0 bases to trimming and J lost 5 bases, with 10 bases between them. CDR3 loop: CASSLGTGGDTQYF. In nucleotides, the CDR3 is TGCGCCAGCAGCTTGGGTACCGGGGGAGATACGCAGTATTTT.

This CDR3 is CASSPGQGAFAGELFF. CDR3 coding DNA: TGTGCCAGCAGCCCAGGACAGGGCGCCTTCGCCGGGGAGCTGTTTTTT. The chain couples TRBV7-8 to TRBJ2-2; TRBD1 aligns across 8 bases. The CDR3 length is 16 residues. Per germline, CDR1 SGHVS and CDR2 FQNEAQ. J was trimmed by 6 bases and V by 5 bases; bases with no gene match: 11.

This chain connects TRBV9 to TRBJ2-1; the match to TRBD2 covers 8 bases. Germline V gene sequence: CDR1 SGDLS, CDR2 YYNGEE. This CDR3 has 17 amino acids. With V trimmed by 3 bases and J by 2 bases, 10 bases remained unmatched. The CDR3 sequence: CASSAGGGVSAYNEQFF. CDR3 nucleotides: TGTGCCAGCAGCGCCGGGGGGGGTGTGTCCGCCTACAATGAGCAGTTCTTC.

The chain combines TRBV19 with TRBJ2-5; D might be TRBD2 (6 bases). CDR1 is LNHDA, CDR2 SQIVND, per germline (reference sequence). The germline V and J ends were trimmed by 4 bases and 2 bases, with 17 bases remaining between them. The length of the CDR3 is 16 residues. This CDR3 is CASSKGPRGMQETQYF. CDR3 bases: TGTGCCAGTAGTAAAGGTCCCCGGGGGATGCAAGAGACCCAGTACTTC.

V usage is TRBV6-5 and J usage is TRBJ1-2; D is possibly TRBD1 (5 bases). The CDR3 loop spans 15 amino acids. Germline V gene sequence: CDR1 MNHEY, CDR2 SVGAGI. V was clipped by 6 bases and J by 4 bases, with 18 bases between them. This CDR3 is CASRNLVAGSYGYTF. The CDR3, as DNA: TGTGCCAGCAGGAACCTTGTCGCAGGGTCCTATGGCTACACCTTC.

The chain combines TRBV7-8 with TRBJ2-5, with D possibly TRBD2 on 7 matching bases. The germline gives CDR1 SGHVS, CDR2 FQNEAQ. CDR3 length: 14 residues. The V and J ends lost 6 bases and 4 bases respectively, with 15 bases between them. CDR3 amino acids: CASRARGASETQYF. The CDR3 nucleotides read TGTGCCAGCAGAGCCCGGGGGGCCTCAGAGACCCAGTACTTC.

This chain joins TRBV5-1 and TRBJ2-3; D not resolved. The CDR3 has 14 residues. Trimming stripped 2 bases from V and 8 bases from J, with 15 bases between. Germline values: CDR1 SGHRS, CDR2 YFSETQ. CDR3 loop: CASSLGNTRGTQYF. The CDR3 coding sequence is TGCGCCAGCAGCTTAGGAAATACGAGAGGTACGCAGTATTTT.